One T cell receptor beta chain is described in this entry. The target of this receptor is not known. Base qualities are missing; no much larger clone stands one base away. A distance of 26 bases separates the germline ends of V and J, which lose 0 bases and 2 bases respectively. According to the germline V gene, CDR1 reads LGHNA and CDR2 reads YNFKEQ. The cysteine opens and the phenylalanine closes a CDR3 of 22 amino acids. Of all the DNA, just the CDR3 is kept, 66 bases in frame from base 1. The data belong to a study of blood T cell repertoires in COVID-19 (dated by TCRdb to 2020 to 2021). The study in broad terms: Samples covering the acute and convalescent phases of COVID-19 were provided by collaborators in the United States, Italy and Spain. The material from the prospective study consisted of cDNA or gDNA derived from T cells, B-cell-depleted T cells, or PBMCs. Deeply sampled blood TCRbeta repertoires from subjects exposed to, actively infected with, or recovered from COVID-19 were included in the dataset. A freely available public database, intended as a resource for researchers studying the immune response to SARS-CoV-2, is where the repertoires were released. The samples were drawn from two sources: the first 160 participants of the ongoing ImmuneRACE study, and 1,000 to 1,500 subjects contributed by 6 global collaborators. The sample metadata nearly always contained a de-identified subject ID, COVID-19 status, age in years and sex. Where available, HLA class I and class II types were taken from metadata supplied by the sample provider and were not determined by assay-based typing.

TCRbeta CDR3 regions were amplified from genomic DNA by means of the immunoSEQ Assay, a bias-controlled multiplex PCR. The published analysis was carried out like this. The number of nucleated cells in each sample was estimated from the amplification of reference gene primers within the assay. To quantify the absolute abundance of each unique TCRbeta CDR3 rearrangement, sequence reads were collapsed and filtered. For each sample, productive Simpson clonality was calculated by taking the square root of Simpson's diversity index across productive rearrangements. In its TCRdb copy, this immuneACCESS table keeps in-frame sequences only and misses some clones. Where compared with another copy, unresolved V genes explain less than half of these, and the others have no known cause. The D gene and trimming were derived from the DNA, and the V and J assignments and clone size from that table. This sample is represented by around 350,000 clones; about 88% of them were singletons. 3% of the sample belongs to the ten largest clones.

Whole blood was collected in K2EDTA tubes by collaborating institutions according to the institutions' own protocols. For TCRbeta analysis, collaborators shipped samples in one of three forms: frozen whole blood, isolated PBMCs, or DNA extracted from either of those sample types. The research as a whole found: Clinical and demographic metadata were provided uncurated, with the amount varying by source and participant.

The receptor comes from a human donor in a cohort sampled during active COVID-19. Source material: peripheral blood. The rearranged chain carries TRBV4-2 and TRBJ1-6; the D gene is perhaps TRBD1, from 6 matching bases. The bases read TGTGCCAGCAGCCAAGATCGGGCGACAGGTAACCAAAAGGACGCCTATAATTCACCCCTCCACTTT. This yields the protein CASSQDRATGNQKDAYNSPLHF.